This T cell receptor beta chain was retrieved from a study of T cells after yellow fever vaccination. Findings of the study overall: Clones that expanded after primary vaccination mostly reappeared after the booster (less than 98% CD4, around 87% CD8).

CDR3 size: 15 residues. The germline CDR1 and CDR2 sequences are SEHNR and FQNEAQ (reference sequence). 5'RACE template switching generated TCR cDNA, adding a universal primer site and UMIs. TCRdb itself ran the 5' RACE reads through MiXCR, one entry per CDR3 protein. The sample contains about 350,000 distinct CDR3 sequences, roughly 4.3% of which appear only once. On this clonotype itself: Antigen unknown. The germline gene is not matched at one end of the junction; a read error may be the cause.

The TCR originated in a man between 18 and 35 years old who received the YFV17D yellow fever vaccine. The V and J genes are TRBV7-9 and TRBJ2-1, with a tentative D call TRBD1 (6 bases). This specimen was PBMCs, taken 5 days after the yellow fever booster vaccination. CDR3 region: CASNGRGEVYYEQFF. In DNA, the CDR3 is TGTGCCAGCAACGGCAGGGGTGAAGTCTACTATGAGCAGTTCTTC.